The clone carrying this T cell receptor (beta chain) has more than one count but fewer than ten. Its antigen is still unknown. Every isolated RNA sample was fully reverse transcribed, so sequencing captured expressed TCRB transcripts. Sequencing was performed with immunoSEQ multiplex PCR; in TCRdb, only in-frame clones are kept and a portion is missing. The table lists about 290,000 clones, about 8.5% of them singletons. The sample originates from a study of beta chain features in type 1 diabetes. Background on the study: The samples had approximately 100,000,000 sorted cells examined in all.

Using CD45RO/CCR7/CD25/CD127/CD95/CD27, CD4+ naive, central memory, regulatory and stem cell-like memory cells were sorted. The authors obtained over 95% purity in all sorted populations. The CDR3 loop spans 14 amino acids. Germline-derived CDR1 and CDR2 are SGHTA and FQGTGA. V shed 2 bases and J shed 7 bases, with 12 bases lying between them. Study conclusions and caveats: Patients showed naive, central memory and Treg TCRB repertoires that appeared more similar than those of healthy donors.

J is TRBJ2-1 and V is TRBV7-3, with D perhaps TRBD1 (5 bases). Sequenced material: central memory CD4+ T cells from blood. The clonotype was recovered from a young woman in good health. CDR3: CASSLGSQGNEQFF. The CDR3 region has the DNA TGTGCCAGCAGCTTAGGTTCGCAGGGAAATGAGCAGTTCTTC.